This record concerns one T cell receptor (beta chain) sequence. The antigen remains unidentified. Nashville, Tennessee was home to all donors, each a Caucasian adult. These data are taken from a study of shared clonotypes between healthy human individuals. As for the study in general: CD4 naive cells filled three plates per donor, CD4 memory three, CD8 naive two and CD8 memory one. The study, taken as a whole, reports: How much donors shared clonotypes was expected to be affected by sequencing depth.

Produced via immunoSEQ multiplex PCR; TCRdb's table is partial and in-frame only. The sample yields around 1.1 million clones, around 78% seen once. Germline assignment: CDR1 SGHAT and CDR2 FQNNGV. V lost 4 bases to trimming and J lost 5 bases, with 8 bases between them. This CDR3 region has 12 residues. This chain links TRBV11-2 with TRBJ1-2, with D maybe TRBD1 (5 bases). The clonotype originates from a man younger than 35 in good health. Some clones in this sample may be carry-over from other donors' samples. Sequenced: memory CD4+ T cells from PBMCs. Noted subset: CD45RA-negative fraction. The CDR3 DNA sequence: TGTGCCAGCAGCTACGACAGTTATGGCTACACCTTC. It specifies CASSYDSYGYTF. The full variable domain, rest sourced from reference TRBV11-2 and TRBJ1-2, is EAGVAQSPRYKIIEKRQSVAFWCNPISGHATLYWYQQILGQGPKLLIQFQNNGVVDDSQLPKDRFSAERLKGVDSTLKIQPAKLEDSAVYLCASSYDSYGYTFGSGTRLTVV.